This T cell receptor beta chain is drawn from a study of CD8 T cells in ankylosing spondylitis. TCRdb called the 5' RACE reads again in MiXCR, with one record for every CDR3 protein. This table holds over 600,000 distinct CDR3 sequences, roughly 19% found once. This clonotype was detected only a few times. Its antigen is not known. Trimming removed 7 bases at V and 6 bases at J, with 13 bases between. The CDR3 totals 13 residues. The germline CDR1 and CDR2 sequences are MNHNS and SASEGT. General study findings and limits: One TCR beta motif, made up of several highly homologous variants, appeared characteristic of ankylosing spondylitis blood.

The source of this sequence is a male donor with ankylosing spondylitis. Sequencing was carried out using blood, either unsorted or a sorted T cell fraction (not recorded which). The V and J genes are TRBV6-1 and TRBJ2-1; no firm D call. The CDR3 DNA reads TGTGCCAGCATACAAGCCGGCGGCAATGAGCAGTTCTTC. Translating gives CASIQAGGNEQFF.